One sample yielded the 31 T cell receptor beta chains listed below, sequenced in a study of glioma-infiltrating T cells. TCR alpha and beta CDR3 regions were amplified from RNA using iRepertoire nested multiplex PCR. TCRdb called the multiplex PCR reads again in MiXCR, with one record for every CDR3 protein. The sample shows around 150,000 distinct CDR3 sequences, approximately 39% of them seen only once. Sequencing was done on a sample of glioma tissue, nonneoplastic brain tissue, or PBMCs (not recorded which). The receptor source for this set is a human donor with low-grade glioma or glioblastoma, undergoing nonglioma brain surgery, or in good health (not recorded which).

This clonotype was seen a handful of times. V usage is TRBV7-2 and J usage is TRBJ2-3; TRBD2 matches at 11 bases. The trim removed 4 bases at V and 10 bases at J, leaving 13 bases unmatched. This CDR3 comprises 16 residues. Per germline, CDR1 SGHTA and CDR2 FQGNSA. CDR3 protein: CASSSPGGTSGTAQYF. CDR3 DNA: TGTGCCAGCAGCTCGCCAGGGGGGACTAGCGGCACGGCGCAGTATTTT.

The CDR3 loop reads CSARGLALYNEQFF. Written as DNA, the CDR3 is TGCAGTGCTAGAGGTCTAGCCCTCTACAATGAGCAGTTCTTC. The rearrangement joins TRBV20-1 to TRBJ2-1; possible D gene TRBD2, 5 bases. Between the trimmed V and J ends, which lost 1 base and 3 bases, there was a span of 10 bases. Germline V gene data show CDR1 as DFQATT and CDR2 as SNEGSKA (reference sequence). The CDR3 runs 14 residues.

The chain combines TRBV27 with TRBJ1-4; 9 bases are a match to TRBD1. The CDR3 runs 17 residues. V gave up 5 bases and J gave up 7 bases; unmatched junction bases: 14. CDR1 is MNHEY and CDR2 is SMNVEV in the germline V gene (reference sequence). CDR3 in amino acids: CASSENHGQGWREKLFF. The CDR3 DNA reads as TGTGCCAGCAGTGAAAACCACGGACAGGGGTGGCGTGAAAAACTGTTTTTT.

Of note for this clonotype: The CDR3 does not end in the conserved phenylalanine or tryptophan, so this is likely a read error. The CDR3 sequence is CASSRRGGGTDTQYL. The CDR3 nucleotides read TGTGCCAGCAGCCGCCGCGGGGGAGGCACAGATACGCAGTATCTT. This chain uses TRBV11-3 with TRBJ2-3; TRBD2 matches 7 bases. The V gene's germline CDR1 is SGHNT and CDR2 YENEEA. The CDR3 spans 15 residues. V shed 5 bases and J 1 base; nucleotides not matched to a gene: 6.

This chain uses TRBV4-1 with TRBJ2-3; 10 positions agree with TRBD2. The CDR3 covers 15 residues. J lost 5 bases, V lost 5 bases, and 7 bases had no gene match. From germline, CDR1 is MGHRA and CDR2 YSYEKL. The CDR3 sequence: CASSEREGRLDTQYF. DNA for the CDR3: TGCGCCAGCAGCGAGCGGGAGGGCCGTTTAGATACGCAGTATTTT.

The V and J genes are TRBV28 and TRBJ2-7; no clear D gene. This CDR3 contains 16 residues. Deletions cut 1 base from V and 1 base from J, with 14 bases between. Germline CDR1 MDHEN, CDR2 SYDVKM. This CDR3 is CASSLLSRPQSYEQYF. The CDR3 DNA reads TGTGCCAGCAGTTTATTGAGTCGCCCCCAATCCTACGAGCAGTACTTC.

As concerns this clonotype: It may be a read error: a sequence one base away is much more abundant. The rearrangement joins TRBV20-1 to TRBJ2-3; no definite D call. Trimming took 0 bases from V and 5 from J, leaving 12 bases between them. Germline V gives CDR1 DFQATT, CDR2 SNEGSKA (reference sequence). CDR3 length equals 14 residues. This chain's CDR3 is CSARDPLGKDTQYF. The CDR3 DNA reads TGCAGTGCTAGAGATCCGTTGGGCAAAGATACGCAGTATTTT.

This clonotype was counted ten times or more. The V call is TRBV20-1, the J call TRBJ1-5, with D perhaps matching TRBD1 (6 bases). Germline lookup yields CDR1 DFQATT and CDR2 SNEGSKA (reference sequence). This CDR3 contains 12 residues. V lost 5 bases, J lost 3 bases, and 8 bases lay in between. CDR3 sequence reads: CSAWTVNQPQHF. The DNA for the CDR3 is TGCAGTGCTTGGACAGTCAATCAGCCCCAGCATTTT.

The chain carries TRBV6-1 and TRBJ1-3; no clear D gene. Between the trimmed V and J ends, which lost 4 bases and 2 bases, there was a span of 9 bases. Germline V CDR1 and CDR2: MNHNS, SASEGT. This CDR3 has 14 residues. CDR3 residues: CASSVGVTGNTIYF. The CDR3 DNA follows: TGTGCCAGCAGTGTCGGGGTTACTGGAAACACCATATATTTT.

This clonotype has just a few counts. This chain joins TRBV20-1 and TRBJ2-5; D call uncertain. V lost 3 bases to trimming and J lost 2 bases, with 13 bases between them. This CDR3 region has 14 residues. The germline V gene has CDR1 DFQATT and CDR2 SNEGSKA (reference sequence). CDR3 amino acids: CSARESLRQETQYF. The CDR3 DNA follows: TGCAGTGCTAGGGAGAGTCTTCGACAAGAGACCCAGTACTTC.

The chain has TRBV12-3 or TRBV12-4 and TRBJ2-4, with no clear D. V dropped 6 bases and J dropped 6 bases, with 15 bases sitting between them. The CDR3 has 14 residues. The CDR3 sequence: CASSPSLRGNIQYF. Here the CDR3 DNA reads TGTGCCAGCAGCCCAAGCCTTCGAGGAAACATTCAGTACTTC.

This clonotype was counted only a few times. The chain has TRBV20-1 and TRBJ2-3, with a possible D match to TRBD2 (6 bases). Germline V lookup: CDR1 DFQATT, CDR2 SNEGSKA (reference sequence). The CDR3 extends over 15 amino acids. With 6 bases removed from V and 0 bases from J, the gap between germline ends came to 16 bases. CDR3 sequence reads: CSAGSLAISTDTQYF. The CDR3 DNA reads as TGCAGTGCGGGGTCTCTAGCGATAAGCACAGATACGCAGTATTTT.

The sample holds a few counts of this clonotype. V gene TRBV19 combines with J gene TRBJ2-1; 7 bases align to TRBD1. Germline V CDR1 and CDR2: LNHDA, SQIVND (reference sequence). Losses at the gene ends were 0 bases for V and 2 bases for J; bases not matched to a gene: 4. The CDR3 sequence is 16 residues long. The CDR3 coding sequence is TGTGCCAGTAGTATAGATCAGGGGGTACCCTACAATGAGCAGTTCTTC. It encodes CASSIDQGVPYNEQFF.

In DNA, the CDR3 is TGTGCCAGCAGTGCCTGGACAGATGAAGCTTTCTTT. It translates to CASSAWTDEAFF. V usage is TRBV12-3 or TRBV12-4 and J usage is TRBJ1-1, with TRBD1 as a possible D gene (6 bases). CDR3 size: 12 residues. Trimming took off 5 bases at V and 7 bases at J, with 11 bases between the two ends.

J is TRBJ2-7 and V is TRBV20-1; the D is unclear. The CDR3 covers 11 residues. V dropped 3 bases and J dropped 5 bases, with 8 bases sitting between them. Germline CDR1 and CDR2: DFQATT and SNEGSKA (reference sequence). CDR3 sequence reads: CSASQGHEQYF. The CDR3, as DNA: TGCAGTGCTAGTCAAGGCCACGAGCAGTACTTC.

This clonotype was recorded once. The chain employs TRBV7-2 and TRBJ2-3, with D tentatively TRBD2 (7 bases). Germline V gene lookup returns CDR1 SGHTA and CDR2 FQGNSA. The CDR3 is 19 amino acids. V gave up 4 bases and J gave up 3 bases, with 26 bases separating them. The CDR3 sequence is CASSWKSLSRGGRTDTQYF. In DNA, the CDR3 is TGTGCCAGCAGCTGGAAGTCTCTGTCTAGGGGGGGCAGGACAGATACGCAGTATTTT.

The rearrangement uses TRBV6-1 and TRBJ1-5; maybe TRBD1 (6 bases). This CDR3 contains 15 residues. Deletions cut 4 bases from V and 5 bases from J, with 15 bases between. Germline V gives CDR1 MNHNS, CDR2 SASEGT. For the CDR3, the DNA is TGTGCCAGCAGTGGAAGTTGGGGGCTCGATCAGCCCCAGCATTTT. Residues: CASSGSWGLDQPQHF.

A few counts support this clonotype. CDR3 residues: CASSVQGDEKLFF. The CDR3 nucleotides are TGTGCCAGCAGTGTACAGGGAGACGAAAAACTGTTTTTT. The V gene is TRBV6-1, the J gene TRBJ1-4; the D gene is possibly TRBD1 (6 bases). This CDR3 has 13 residues. The germline gives CDR1 MNHNS, CDR2 SASEGT. V dropped 4 bases and J dropped 8 bases, with 11 bases sitting between them.

This clonotype occurred many times. V usage is TRBV20-1 and J usage is TRBJ1-2; D is uncertain. The length of the CDR3 is 11 residues. The V end was cut by 6 bases, the J end by 5 bases, with 10 bases between. Germline CDR1 DFQATT, CDR2 SNEGSKA (reference sequence). Written as DNA, the CDR3 is TGCAGTGCCAGATGGATGTATGGCTACACCTTC. This gives the protein CSARWMYGYTF.

The genes are TRBV3-1 and TRBJ1-1; D gene ambiguous. Germline V gene sequence: CDR1 LGHDT, CDR2 YNNKEL (reference sequence). Trimming cost V 6 bases and J 4 bases, with 6 bases left between them. This CDR3 has 11 residues. The CDR3 loop is CASSGSTEAFF. In nucleotides, the CDR3 is TGTGCCAGCAGTGGGAGCACTGAAGCTTTCTTT.

J is TRBJ1-2 and V is TRBV4-1; D is unresolved. Germline V lookup: CDR1 MGHRA, CDR2 YSYEKL. Trimming removed 4 bases from V and 2 bases from J, with 11 bases in between. This CDR3 region has 14 residues. The CDR3 spells CASSRVSGNYGYTF. In DNA form, the CDR3 reads TGCGCCAGCAGCCGAGTATCGGGGAACTATGGCTACACCTTC.

Regarding this clonotype: Relative to the germline gene, one junction end is altered; a read error may explain this. This chain connects TRBV20-1 to TRBJ2-4; maybe TRBD1 (5 bases). This CDR3 has 13 residues. Germline V CDR1 and CDR2: DFQATT, SNEGSKA (reference sequence). The CDR3 reads CSGYKTAQNIQYF. The CDR3 DNA follows: TGCAGTGGGTATAAGACAGCCCAAAACATTCAGTACTTC.

The rearrangement links TRBV27 to TRBJ1-4; TRBD1 aligns across 9 bases. From germline, CDR1 is MNHEY and CDR2 SMNVEV (reference sequence). CDR3 length: 18 residues. V was clipped by 3 bases and J by 2 bases; unmatched bases: 10. The CDR3 loop reads CASSFQWGQGRTNEKLFF. The DNA of the CDR3 is TGTGCCAGCAGTTTTCAGTGGGGACAGGGACGCACTAATGAAAAACTGTTTTTT.

This clonotype has only a few counts. This may stem from a read error, because a much larger clone lies one nucleotide away. This chain links TRBV7-8 with TRBJ2-5, with D uncertain. The length of the CDR3 is 13 residues. Germline CDR1 is SGHVS and CDR2 is FQNEAQ. The CDR3 bases are TGTGCCCGCAGCCCGTACAACCAAGAGACCCAGTACTTC. Encoded protein: CARSPYNQETQYF.

This clonotype was detected once. A much larger clone differs by one base, so this may be a read error. The J gene is TRBJ1-5, the V gene TRBV15, with D unresolved. The germline V gene encodes CDR1 LNHNV and CDR2 YYDKDF (reference sequence). The CDR3 is 14 amino acids. DNA of the CDR3: TGTGCCACCAGCAGAGATCGCGGCAATCAGCCCAAGCATTTT. Protein sequence: CATSRDRGNQPKHF.

This chain links TRBV14 with TRBJ2-1, with 11 bases aligning to TRBD2. After removal of 2 bases from V and 7 bases from J, the junction contained 4 bases not matched to a gene. The CDR3 runs 15 residues. The germline V gene has CDR1 SGHDN and CDR2 FVKESK. This CDR3 is CASSQRVAGGNEQFF. CDR3 bases: TGTGCCAGCAGCCAAAGAGTAGCGGGGGGGAATGAGCAGTTCTTC.

This clonotype was observed a handful of times. The gene calls are TRBV20-1 and TRBJ1-5, with D hard to call. Trimming took off 1 base at V and 0 bases at J, with 13 bases between the two ends. The CDR3 sequence is 16 residues long. The germline V gene encodes CDR1 DFQATT and CDR2 SNEGSKA (reference sequence). The CDR3 here is CSARVLAGNSNQPQHF. The CDR3 DNA reads TGCAGTGCTAGAGTATTGGCAGGTAATAGCAATCAGCCCCAGCATTTT.

The CDR3 sequence is CSVDGPAGSETQYF. CDR3 sequence (DNA): TGCAGCGTTGACGGGCCAGCTGGTTCAGAGACCCAGTACTTC. The chain employs TRBV29-1 and TRBJ2-5; D is uncertain. Germline V gene lookup returns CDR1 SQVTM and CDR2 ANQGSEA. This CDR3 is 14 amino acids long. Trimming removed 3 bases from V and 4 bases from J, with 15 bases in between. The full variable domain, with the rest looked up from reference TRBV29-1 and TRBJ2-5, is SAVISQKPSRDICQRGTSLTIQCQVDSQVTMMFWYRQQPGQSLTLIATANQGSEATYESGFVIDKFPISRPNLTFSTLTVSNMSPEDSSIYLCSVDGPAGSETQYFGPGTRLLVL.

The rearrangement joins TRBV10-2 to TRBJ2-7; no definite D call. V was clipped by 3 bases and J by 2 bases, with 11 bases between them. This CDR3 comprises 14 residues. Per the germline V gene, CDR1 is WSHSY and CDR2 is SAAADI. This CDR3 reads CASSELAPTYEQYF. The CDR3 coding sequence is TGCGCCAGCAGTGAATTAGCACCAACCTACGAGCAGTACTTC.

Only a few counts were recorded for this clonotype. V gene TRBV7-9 combines with J gene TRBJ2-5; weak D call: TRBD1 (5 bases). Per the germline V gene, CDR1 is SEHNR and CDR2 is FQNEAQ (reference sequence). This CDR3 is built from 14 residues. Trimming removed 1 base at V and 1 base at J, with 7 bases between. CDR3 in DNA: TGTGCCAGCAGCTTAGACAGGATCCAAGAGACCCAGTACTTC. Translating it yields CASSLDRIQETQYF.

About this clonotype itself: This may come from a read error, since a much larger clone is one base off. The V call is TRBV7-9, the J call TRBJ2-1; D gene uncertain. This CDR3 is 15 amino acids long. Deletions cut 8 bases from V and 0 bases from J, with 14 bases between. Germline lookup yields CDR1 SEHNR and CDR2 FQNEAQ (reference sequence). The CDR3 DNA sequence: TGTGCCAGCGCCGTCGATTTGGACTCCTACAATGAGCAGTTCTTC. It yields the protein CASAVDLDSYNEQFF.